This TCR beta chain was observed in a study of OX40 agonist ivuxolimab in advanced cancers. Background on the study: Those enrolled were roughly 85% male, with a mean age of 60 years and ages from 23 to 79.

Study-level points and caveats: Fewer expanded clones were found on average in CD4+ than in CD8+ T cells.

On this clone itself: The antigen is undetermined.

This table comes from immunoSEQ multiplex PCR, and its TCRdb copy is limited to in-frame clones, with some not included. The table has 65,000 to 85,000 clones, approximately 87% seen once. The timepoints at which blood was sampled were baseline, cycle 4 day 1, and cycle 7 day 1. The CDR3 runs 16 residues. V dropped 1 base and J dropped 2 bases, with 12 bases sitting between them. The germline CDR1 and CDR2 sequences are SGHVS and FQNEAQ. The genes are TRBV7-8 and TRBJ1-3; D ambiguous. Material: CD4+ or CD8+ T cells sorted from blood, obtained in a trial of the OX40 agonist ivuxolimab. This receptor was taken from an adult with an advanced solid tumor such as melanoma, head and neck, liver or kidney cancer. The CDR3 spells CASSLDGPPTGNTIYF. The CDR3, as DNA: TGTGCCAGCAGCTTAGACGGGCCACCGACTGGAAACACCATATATTTT.